This note documents a single T cell receptor beta chain sequence. Clones were sequenced by immunoSEQ multiplex PCR, and TCRdb holds only the in-frame ones, with some missing. The sample includes 200,000 to 250,000 clones, around 83% seen only once; the top ten take more than 9%. This specimen comes from a study of blood T cell repertoires in COVID-19. Trimming took off 3 bases at V and 6 bases at J, with 11 bases between the two ends. From germline, CDR1 is LNHDA and CDR2 SQIVND (reference sequence). CDR3 length: 13 residues. Specimen: peripheral blood. The chain carries TRBV19 and TRBJ1-1; D unresolved. The clonotype originates from a man aged 50 to 59 with active or convalescent COVID-19. CDR3 in DNA: TGTGCCAGTAGTATGAGGTTTGGAGCTGAAGCTTTCTTT. It translates to CASSMRFGAEAFF.